The 21 T cell receptor beta chains presented below share a single source sample, sequenced in a study of identifying expanded T cells in peripheral blood. Method: immunoSEQ multiplex PCR; TCRdb's copy keeps in-frame clones and lacks some. Here the sample spans about 100,000 clones, about nine tenths being singletons. The sequenced sample was blood. These TCRs come from a person aged 18-70 years in good health.

The chain joins TRBV2 to TRBJ2-7, with 9 bases identical to TRBD2. This CDR3 spans 13 amino acids. CDR1 is SNHLY and CDR2 is FYNNEI in the germline V gene. Trimming at V came to 8 bases and at J to 7 bases, leaving 9 bases not matched to a gene. The CDR3 sequence: CASSGLAGNEQYF. CDR3 sequence (DNA): TGTGCCAGCTCGGGGCTAGCGGGGAATGAGCAGTACTTC.

This chain uses TRBV6-6 with TRBJ1-2; D is unresolved. The V end was cut by 4 bases, the J end by 5 bases, with 8 bases between. This CDR3 is built from 12 residues. Germline lookup yields CDR1 MNHNY and CDR2 SVGAGI (reference sequence). CDR3 DNA: TGTGCCAGCAGTTCTACGGGATATGGCTACACCTTC. Its translation: CASSSTGYGYTF.

CDR3 amino acids: CASSQGAGGSNSPLHF. The DNA for the CDR3 is TGTGCCAGCAGCCAGGGGGCGGGGGGATCTAATTCACCCCTCCACTTT. The chain combines TRBV9 with TRBJ1-6, with 8 bases identical to TRBD1. The trim removed 4 bases at V and 6 bases at J, leaving 9 bases unmatched. The CDR3 is made up of 16 amino acids. Looked up from germline, CDR1 is SGDLS and CDR2 is YYNGEE.

CDR3 sequence: CASSLVQDETQYF. CDR3 coding DNA: TGCGCCAGCAGCTTGGTGCAGGATGAGACCCAGTACTTC. This chain connects TRBV5-1 to TRBJ2-5; no definite D call. Germline CDR1 is SGHRS and CDR2 is YFSETQ. V lost 0 bases, J lost 5 bases, and 8 bases lay in between. This CDR3 contains 13 residues.

The chain has TRBV9 and TRBJ2-3; a possible D gene is TRBD2 (5 bases). Trimming pared 0 bases from V and 9 bases from J, leaving 14 bases between. Per germline, CDR1 SGDLS and CDR2 YYNGEE. The CDR3 sequence is 14 residues long. CDR3: CASSVAPRTGTQYF. CDR3 DNA: TGTGCCAGCAGCGTAGCTCCGAGAACGGGAACGCAGTATTTT.

This clone was seen only a few times. The genes are TRBV30 and TRBJ1-6; 7 bases are a match to TRBD1. V was clipped by 3 bases and J by 10 bases; unmatched bases: 6. CDR1 is GTSNPN, CDR2 SVGIG, per germline (reference sequence). The CDR3 has 13 residues. The CDR3 region is CAWRGSGGSPLHF. The CDR3 DNA follows: TGTGCCTGGAGAGGGTCAGGGGGATCACCCCTCCACTTT.

V and J are TRBV13 and TRBJ2-3; D not certain. Trimming left V 5 bases short and J 1 base short, with 7 bases between. The CDR3 is 13 amino acids. Germline V CDR1 and CDR2: PRHDT, FYEKMQ (reference sequence). CDR3 residues: CASSGDRTDTQYF. The CDR3 bases are TGTGCCAGCAGCGGAGATCGCACAGATACGCAGTATTTT.

This clone was seen once. The genes are TRBV14 and TRBJ1-5; D call uncertain. CDR1 and CDR2 from the germline V gene are SGHDN and FVKESK. The CDR3 runs 13 residues. Trimming removed 4 bases from V and 3 bases from J, with 7 bases in between. CDR3 DNA: TGTGCCAGCAGCCTCGGGCTCAATCAGCCCCAGCATTTT. It translates to CASSLGLNQPQHF. Using reference TRBV14 and TRBJ1-5 for the parts outside the CDR3, the full variable domain is EAGVTQFPSHSVIEKGQTVTLRCDPISGHDNLYWYRRVMGKEIKFLLHFVKESKQDESGMPNNRFLAERTGGTYSTLKVQPAELEDSGVYFCASSLGLNQPQHFGDGTRLSIL.

This chain links TRBV29-1 with TRBJ2-3; the D is unclear. V was pared by 2 bases and J by 6 bases, with 15 bases between. The CDR3 covers 14 residues. The germline gives CDR1 SQVTM, CDR2 ANQGSEA. The CDR3 loop reads CSVEKLLMEDTQYF. As DNA, the CDR3 is TGCAGCGTTGAAAAACTGCTCATGGAGGATACGCAGTATTTT.

The CDR3 DNA is TGTGCCAGCAGCCAAGGCGGAACGGGAGTAAGAAAGACGCAGTATTTT. Amino acids: CASSQGGTGVRKTQYF. The J gene is TRBJ2-3, the V gene TRBV14; D possibly corresponds to TRBD2 (6 bases). Between the trimmed V and J ends, which lost 1 base and 9 bases, there was a span of 20 bases. This CDR3 comprises 16 residues. Germline V gene data show CDR1 as SGHDN and CDR2 as FVKESK.

V is TRBV9 and J is TRBJ1-4; D unclear. Germline V lookup: CDR1 SGDLS, CDR2 YYNGEE. The ends were cut back, 4 bases at V and 4 bases at J, with 20 bases in the middle. This CDR3 has 17 residues. CDR3 sequence: CASSPTGLEGFNEKLFF. For the CDR3, the DNA is TGTGCCAGCAGCCCGACGGGGTTGGAGGGATTTAATGAAAAACTGTTTTTT.

The chain is built from TRBV7-9 and TRBJ2-3; 8 bases are shared with TRBD1. V was pared by 5 bases and J by 4 bases, with 5 bases of the junction left unmatched. Germline V gives CDR1 SEHNR, CDR2 FQNEAQ (reference sequence). The CDR3 is 14 residues long. In nucleotides, the CDR3 is TGTGCCAGCAGCACGACAGGGGCGGCAGATACGCAGTATTTT. This codes for CASSTTGAADTQYF.

The rearrangement links TRBV28 to TRBJ2-1; 10 nucleotides align to TRBD2. V lost 5 bases, J lost 5 bases, and 9 bases stayed unmatched. This CDR3 is built from 16 residues. The germline V gene has CDR1 MDHEN and CDR2 SYDVKM. The CDR3 reads CASSPKPSGGHNEQFF. The CDR3 DNA follows: TGTGCCAGCAGTCCCAAGCCTAGCGGGGGCCACAATGAGCAGTTCTTC. Combining the CDR3 with reference TRBV28 and TRBJ2-1 gives the whole variable domain DVKVTQSSRYLVKRTGEKVFLECVQDMDHENMFWYRQDPGLGLRLIYFSYDVKMKEKGDIPEGYSVSREKKERFSLILESASTNQTSMYLCASSPKPSGGHNEQFFGPGTRLTVL.

The V call is TRBV19, the J call TRBJ2-2; D not certain. The germline V gene has CDR1 LNHDA and CDR2 SQIVND (reference sequence). This CDR3 has 16 amino acids. V was pared by 9 bases and J by 0 bases, with 17 bases between. The CDR3: CASRAMAVSNTGELFF. The CDR3, as DNA: TGTGCCAGCCGGGCAATGGCCGTTTCGAACACCGGGGAGCTGTTTTTT.

CDR3 sequence reads: CASSLAVTGQEAFF. In DNA form, the CDR3 reads TGTGCCAGCAGCTTGGCCGTGACAGGCCAAGAAGCTTTCTTT. The gene calls are TRBV5-6 and TRBJ1-1; D may be TRBD1 (6 bases). The CDR3 length is 14 residues. V gave up 0 bases and J gave up 8 bases, with 14 bases separating them. Germline CDR1 reads SGHDT; CDR2 reads YYEEEE.

In its sample, this clone was seen a few times. This chain connects TRBV6-1 to TRBJ2-7, with 11 positions matching TRBD2. CDR1 is MNHNS, CDR2 SASEGT, per germline. Trimming cost V 4 bases and J 3 bases; bases outside gene matches: 2. CDR3 length: 14 amino acids. In DNA, the CDR3 is TGTGCCAGCAGTGCGGGACTAGCGGACTACGAGCAGTACTTC. Translating gives CASSAGLADYEQYF.

This chain connects TRBV5-5 to TRBJ2-3; D gene uncertain. Germline loops: CDR1 SGHKS, CDR2 YYEKEE (reference sequence). The CDR3 sequence is 12 residues long. Trimming cost V 4 bases and J 2 bases, with 5 bases left between them. The CDR3 is CASSPNTDTQYF. CDR3 in DNA: TGTGCCAGCAGCCCGAACACAGATACGCAGTATTTT.

In this sample, this clone turned up once. This chain joins TRBV5-1 and TRBJ1-4, with D perhaps matching TRBD1 (5 bases). The CDR3 has 14 residues. The ends were cut back, 3 bases at V and 1 base at J, with 7 bases in the middle. Per the germline V gene, CDR1 is SGHRS and CDR2 is YFSETQ. The CDR3 region is CASSWGRTNEKLFF. The CDR3 nucleotides read TGCGCCAGCAGCTGGGGGAGAACTAATGAAAAACTGTTTTTT.

This chain joins TRBV10-3 and TRBJ2-1; D might be TRBD2 (6 bases). The CDR3 sequence is 14 residues long. The V end lost 7 bases, the J end lost 4 bases, and 14 bases lay between the germline ends. Germline V gives CDR1 ENHRY, CDR2 SYGVKD. The CDR3 loop reads CAINPGLLYNEQFF. The CDR3 bases are TGTGCCATCAACCCGGGACTCTTATACAATGAGCAGTTCTTC.

The chain is built from TRBV2 and TRBJ2-7, with D possibly TRBD2 on 6 matching bases. The CDR3 loop spans 13 amino acids. Germline CDR1 and CDR2: SNHLY and FYNNEI. V lost 8 bases to trimming and J lost 5 bases, with 16 bases between them. The CDR3 coding sequence is TGTGCCAGCGGCTGGGGGGAATATAACGAGCAGTACTTC. Translated, it gives CASGWGEYNEQYF.

This clone was counted a single time. The gene calls are TRBV6-1 and TRBJ2-7, with 7 bases that match TRBD1. Germline V gene data show CDR1 as MNHNS and CDR2 as SASEGT. V shed 6 bases and J 3 bases; nucleotides not matched to a gene: 8. The CDR3 runs 14 residues. CDR3 sequence: CASRDGTAFYEQYF. The CDR3 DNA reads as TGTGCCAGCAGAGACGGGACAGCTTTCTACGAGCAGTACTTC.